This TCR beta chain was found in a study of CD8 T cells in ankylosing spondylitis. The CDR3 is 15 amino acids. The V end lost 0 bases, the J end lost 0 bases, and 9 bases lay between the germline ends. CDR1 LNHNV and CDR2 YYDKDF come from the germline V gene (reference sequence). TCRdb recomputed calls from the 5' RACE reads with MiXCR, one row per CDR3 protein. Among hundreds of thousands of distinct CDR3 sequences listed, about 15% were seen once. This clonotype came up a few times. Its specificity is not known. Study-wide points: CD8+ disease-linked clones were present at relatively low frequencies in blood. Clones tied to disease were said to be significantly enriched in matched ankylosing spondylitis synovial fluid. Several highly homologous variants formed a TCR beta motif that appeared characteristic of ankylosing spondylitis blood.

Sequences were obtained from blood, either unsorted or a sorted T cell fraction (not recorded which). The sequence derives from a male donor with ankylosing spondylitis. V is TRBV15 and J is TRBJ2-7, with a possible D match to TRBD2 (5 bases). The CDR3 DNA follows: TGTGCCACCAGCAGAGATCGGGGAAGCTCCTACGAGCAGTACTTC. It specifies CATSRDRGSSYEQYF.